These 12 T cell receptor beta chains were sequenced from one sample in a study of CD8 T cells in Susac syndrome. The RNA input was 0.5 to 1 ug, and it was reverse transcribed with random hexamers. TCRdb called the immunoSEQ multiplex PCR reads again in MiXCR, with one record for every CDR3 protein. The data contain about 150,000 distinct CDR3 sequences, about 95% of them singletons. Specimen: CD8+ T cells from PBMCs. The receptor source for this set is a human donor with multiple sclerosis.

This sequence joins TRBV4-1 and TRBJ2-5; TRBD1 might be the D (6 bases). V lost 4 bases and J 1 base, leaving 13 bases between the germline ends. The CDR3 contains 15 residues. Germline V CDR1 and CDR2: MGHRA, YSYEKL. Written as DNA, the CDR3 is TGCGCCAGCAGCCGCATCGCGGACAGCCAAGAGACCCAGTACTTC. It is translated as CASSRIADSQETQYF.

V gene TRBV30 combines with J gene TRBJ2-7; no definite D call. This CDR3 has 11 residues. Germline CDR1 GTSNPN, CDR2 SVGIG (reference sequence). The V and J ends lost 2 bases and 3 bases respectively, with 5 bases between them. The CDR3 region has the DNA TGTGCCTGGAGTCCAGACTACGAGCAGTACTTC. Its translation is CAWSPDYEQYF.

The CDR3: CASSFYGTRSGEQYF. DNA for the CDR3: TGTGCCAGCAGTTTCTACGGGACTAGATCTGGCGAGCAGTACTTC. The rearrangement uses TRBV27 and TRBJ2-7, with 8 bases lining up with TRBD2. The CDR3 runs 15 residues. The J segment lost 6 bases and the V segment lost 3 bases, leaving 10 bases of the junction unmatched. Germline CDR1 reads MNHEY; CDR2 reads SMNVEV (reference sequence).

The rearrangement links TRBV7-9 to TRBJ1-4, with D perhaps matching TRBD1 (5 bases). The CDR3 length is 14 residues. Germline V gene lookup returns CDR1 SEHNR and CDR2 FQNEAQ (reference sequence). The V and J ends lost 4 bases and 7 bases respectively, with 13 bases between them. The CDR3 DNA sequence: TGTGCCAGCAGCTCCCCGCAGGGCGGTGAAAAACTGTTTTTT. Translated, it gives CASSSPQGGEKLFF.

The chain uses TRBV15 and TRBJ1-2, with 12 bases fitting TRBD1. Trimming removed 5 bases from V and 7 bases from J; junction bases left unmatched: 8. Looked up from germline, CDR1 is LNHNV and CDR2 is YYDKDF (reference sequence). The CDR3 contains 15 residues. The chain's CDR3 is CATSGAGQGAFGYTF. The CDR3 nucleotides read TGTGCCACCAGCGGCGCGGGACAGGGGGCTTTTGGCTACACCTTC.

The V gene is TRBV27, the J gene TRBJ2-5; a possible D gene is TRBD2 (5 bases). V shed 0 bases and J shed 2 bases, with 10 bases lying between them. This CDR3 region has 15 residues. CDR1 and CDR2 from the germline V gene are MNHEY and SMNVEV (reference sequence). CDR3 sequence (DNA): TGTGCCAGCAGTTTATCGTACGGGATTCAAGAGACCCAGTACTTC. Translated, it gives CASSLSYGIQETQYF.

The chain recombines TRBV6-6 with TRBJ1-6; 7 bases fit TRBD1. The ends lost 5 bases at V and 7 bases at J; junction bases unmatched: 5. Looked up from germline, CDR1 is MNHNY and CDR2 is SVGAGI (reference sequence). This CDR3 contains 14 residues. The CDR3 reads CASSATGFNSPLHF. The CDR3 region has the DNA TGTGCCAGCAGTGCGACAGGGTTCAATTCACCCCTCCACTTT.

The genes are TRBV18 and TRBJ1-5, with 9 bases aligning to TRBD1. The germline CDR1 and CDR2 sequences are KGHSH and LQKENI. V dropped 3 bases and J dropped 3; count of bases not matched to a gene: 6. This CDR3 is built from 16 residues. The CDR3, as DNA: TGTGCCAGCTCACCGCCGGGACAGGGTTCCAATCAGCCCCAGCATTTT. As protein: CASSPPGQGSNQPQHF.

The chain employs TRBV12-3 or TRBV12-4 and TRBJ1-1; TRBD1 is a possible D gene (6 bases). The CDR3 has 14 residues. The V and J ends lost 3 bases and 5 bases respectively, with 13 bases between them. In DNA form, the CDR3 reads TGTGCCAGCAGTTTGTTGGTCGACAGGACTGAAGCTTTCTTT. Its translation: CASSLLVDRTEAFF.

CDR3 protein: CASSLEQGGLYGYTF. DNA of the CDR3: TGCGCCAGCAGCTTGGAGCAGGGGGGTCTCTATGGCTACACCTTC. This chain uses TRBV5-1 with TRBJ1-2, with 7 bases lining up with TRBD1. CDR3 length: 15 residues. Trimming cost V 0 bases and J 4 bases; bases outside gene matches: 6. CDR1 and CDR2 from the germline V gene are SGHRS and YFSETQ.

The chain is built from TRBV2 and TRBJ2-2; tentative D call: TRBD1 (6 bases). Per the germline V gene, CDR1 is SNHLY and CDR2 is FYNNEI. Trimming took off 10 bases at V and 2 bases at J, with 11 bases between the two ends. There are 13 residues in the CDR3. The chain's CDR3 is CATSDRNTGELFF. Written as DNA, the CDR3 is TGTGCCACCTCGGACAGAAACACCGGGGAGCTGTTTTTT.

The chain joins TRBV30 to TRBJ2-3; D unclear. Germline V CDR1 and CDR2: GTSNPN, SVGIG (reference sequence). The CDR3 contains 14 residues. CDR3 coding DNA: TGTGCGTCAGCTATGTACCCTAGCACAGATACGCAGTATTTT. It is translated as CASAMYPSTDTQYF.